These T cell receptor beta chains were read from a single sample in a study of blood T cell repertoires in COVID-19. The table came from immunoSEQ multiplex PCR; TCRdb's copy has only in-frame clones and leaves some out. This sample has some 150,000 clones; around 83% occur once, and the top ten carry less than 5%. Sequencing input: peripheral blood. The origin of the receptors is a woman of 80 years or more with acute or convalescent COVID-19. Each CDR3 is given with its conserved first and last residue. The D gene is left open where the match is weak. Not all rows give a size; the values are once, few, many and, for expanded clones, a class.

length: 16
D: TRBD1
V: TRBV6-5
J: TRBJ1-2
size: few
CDR3: CASSFSYRGRPYGYTF
DNA: TGTGCCAGCAGTTTTTCTTACAGGGGGCGTCCCTATGGCTACACCTTC

length: 14
D: TRBD1
V: TRBV5-1
J: TRBJ1-1
size: few
CDR3: CASSSGTGYAEAFF
DNA: TGCGCCAGCAGCTCGGGGACAGGGTATGCTGAAGCTTTCTTT

length: 17
D: NA
V: TRBV3-1/TRBV3-2
J: TRBJ2-1
size: NA
CDR3: CASSKLEGGQGYNEQFF
DNA: TGTGCCAGCAGCAAATTGGAGGGTGGGCAGGGCTACAATGAGCAGTTCTTC

length: 14
D: TRBD1
V: TRBV7-8
J: TRBJ2-7
size: NA
CDR3: CASSPGQGVNEQYF
DNA: TGTGCCAGCAGCCCGGGACAGGGGGTGAACGAGCAGTACTTC

length: 17
D: TRBD1
V: TRBV18
J: TRBJ1-1
size: NA
CDR3: CASSPTGGAALNTEAFF
DNA: TGTGCCAGCTCCCCTACAGGGGGCGCGGCGCTGAACACTGAAGCTTTCTTT

length: 13
D: NA
V: TRBV24-1
J: TRBJ1-1
size: few
CDR3: CATSDLRAGEAFF
DNA: TGTGCCACCAGTGATCTTCGGGCAGGGGAAGCTTTCTTT

length: 16
D: NA
V: TRBV25-1
J: TRBJ1-2
size: NA
CDR3: CASSGRDTLANYGYTF
DNA: TGTGCCAGCAGTGGCCGGGACACATTGGCTAACTATGGCTACACCTTC

length: 17
D: NA
V: TRBV7-2
J: TRBJ2-7
size: NA
CDR3: CASSLVSFAVLSYEQYF
DNA: TGTGCCAGCAGCTTAGTTTCCTTTGCGGTCCTCTCCTACGAGCAGTACTTC

length: 15
D: TRBD2
V: TRBV15
J: TRBJ2-5
size: few
CDR3: CATSLSTSGSVTQYF
DNA: TGTGCCACCAGCCTGTCAACTAGCGGTTCGGTGACCCAGTACTTC

length: 18
D: TRBD1
V: TRBV9
J: TRBJ2-2
size: NA
CDR3: CASSVEGTGYTGSGELFF
DNA: TGTGCCAGCAGCGTGGAGGGGACAGGGTATACTGGTTCCGGGGAGCTGTTTTTT

length: 14
D: TRBD1
V: TRBV5-4
J: TRBJ2-5
size: NA
CDR3: CASSQRQGQETQYF
DNA: TGTGCCAGCAGCCAGCGACAGGGGCAAGAGACCCAGTACTTC

length: 17
D: NA
V: TRBV21-1
J: TRBJ2-1
size: NA
CDR3: CASTRPGQGRVLDEQFF
DNA: TGTGCCAGCACCCGTCCGGGACAGGGTAGGGTCTTGGATGAGCAGTTCTTC

length: 14
D: NA
V: TRBV5-1
J: TRBJ2-2
size: NA
CDR3: CASSSQANTGELFF
DNA: TGCGCCAGCAGCTCTCAGGCGAACACCGGGGAGCTGTTTTTT

length: 14
D: TRBD1
V: TRBV7-9
J: TRBJ1-2
size: NA
CDR3: CASSFGQGYYGYTF
DNA: TGTGCCAGCAGCTTCGGACAGGGCTACTATGGCTACACCTTC

length: 15
D: NA
V: TRBV5-1
J: TRBJ2-1
size: NA
CDR3: CASSPDYYSYNEQFF
DNA: TGCGCCAGCAGTCCCGACTACTACTCCTACAATGAGCAGTTCTTC

length: 15
D: NA
V: TRBV11-2
J: TRBJ2-2
size: NA
CDR3: CASTPRGQVTGELFF
DNA: TGTGCCAGCACGCCGCGAGGGCAGGTCACCGGGGAGCTGTTTTTT

length: 15
D: NA
V: TRBV11-2
J: TRBJ2-7
size: NA
CDR3: CASSLVRRAVYEQYF
DNA: TGTGCCAGCAGCTTAGTCCGCAGGGCGGTCTACGAGCAGTACTTC

length: 12
D: NA
V: TRBV19
J: TRBJ2-7
size: NA
CDR3: CATSTADYEQYF
DNA: TGTGCCACCTCGACAGCCGACTACGAGCAGTACTTC